This is a list of T cell receptor beta chains from one sample in a study of radiotherapy plus CTLA-4 blockade in lung cancer. The protocol was immunoSEQ multiplex PCR, while the TCRdb copy is restricted to in-frame clones and leaves out a portion. The table has about 91,000 clones, more than 70% seen once. The sample was peripheral blood, taken from a patient treated with radiotherapy plus ipilimumab. The receptors stem from a human donor with non-small cell lung cancer that progressed on radiotherapy plus ipilimumab. The CDR3 runs from the conserved cysteine through the conserved F or W. The D gene is left open where the match is weak. Not every row has a clone size; where given, it reads once, few, many or a size class.

>NA|TRBJ2-1|TRBD2|TRBV25-1
CASRGPLAQNEQFF
TGTGCCAGCAGGGGCCCACTAGCGCAGAATGAGCAGTTCTTC
>NA|TRBJ1-5|NA|TRBV28
CASSSPAVGGNQPQHF
TGTGCCAGCAGTTCCCCGGCCGTCGGCGGCAATCAGCCCCAGCATTTT
>NA|TRBJ2-7|NA|TRBV6-5
CASKGGEGTAYEQYF
TGTGCCAGCAAGGGGGGGGAAGGGACAGCCTACGAGCAGTACTTC
>once|TRBJ2-5|TRBD1|TRBV27
CASRGQGARQETQYF
TGTGCCAGCAGAGGACAGGGGGCGAGGCAAGAGACCCAGTACTTC
>NA|TRBJ1-1|NA|TRBV28
CASGQDTEAFF
TGTGCCAGCGGGCAGGACACTGAAGCTTTCTTT
>NA|TRBJ2-6|NA|TRBV7-8
CASAGGRGNSGANVLTF
TGTGCCAGCGCTGGGGGTCGGGGCAACTCTGGGGCCAACGTCCTGACTTTC
>NA|TRBJ1-4|TRBD1|TRBV5-1
CASSLTGALNEKLFF
TGCGCCAGCAGCCTGACAGGGGCCCTTAATGAAAAACTGTTTTTT
>NA|TRBJ2-3|NA|TRBV7-3
CASSLGNTQYF
TGTGCCAGCAGCTTAGGAAATACGCAGTATTTT
>NA|TRBJ2-2|TRBD2|TRBV10-3
CAISETSGRENTGELFF
TGTGCCATCAGTGAGACTAGCGGGAGGGAGAACACCGGGGAGCTGTTTTTT
>NA|TRBJ2-3|TRBD2|TRBV5-5
CASSTSGGLTDTQYF
TGTGCCAGCAGCACTAGCGGGGGGCTCACAGATACGCAGTATTTT
>NA|TRBJ2-2|NA|TRBV9
CASSVVGDYTGELFF
TGTGCCAGCAGCGTAGTTGGGGACTACACCGGGGAGCTGTTTTTT
>NA|TRBJ1-1|TRBD1|TRBV5-1
CASSLTTGTEAFF
TGCGCCAGCAGCTTAACGACAGGGACTGAAGCTTTCTTT
>NA|TRBJ2-1|NA|TRBV4-1
CASSQGPNEQFF
TGCGCCAGCAGCCAGGGACCCAATGAGCAGTTCTTC
>NA|TRBJ2-1|TRBD2|TRBV4-3
CASSQGSGGTYNEQFF
TGCGCCAGCAGCCAAGGGTCGGGGGGGACCTACAATGAGCAGTTCTTC
>once|TRBJ2-5|TRBD2|TRBV5-6
CASSLAGGAHQETQYF
TGTGCCAGCAGCTTGGCGGGAGGGGCCCACCAAGAGACCCAGTACTTC
>few|TRBJ1-4|NA|TRBV4-3
CASSQDWGTLNEKLFF
TGCGCCAGCAGCCAAGATTGGGGGACCCTTAATGAAAAACTGTTTTTT
>NA|TRBJ2-5|TRBD2|TRBV11-2
CASSLDGAGGTQYF
TGTGCCAGCAGCTTAGACGGGGCGGGGGGGACCCAGTACTTC
>NA|TRBJ2-2|NA|TRBV9
CASSVGAPPGELFF
TGTGCCAGCAGCGTTGGGGCCCCACCCGGGGAGCTGTTTTTT
>many|TRBJ1-4|NA|TRBV7-9
CASSLGLQVGYEKLFF
TGTGCCAGCAGCTTAGGCCTACAGGTCGGCTATGAAAAACTGTTTTTT
>NA|TRBJ2-7|NA|TRBV10-1
CASSESWITYEQYF
TGCGCCAGCAGTGAGTCGTGGATTACCTACGAGCAGTACTTC
>NA|TRBJ2-3|NA|TRBV2
CASSDGRGTDTQYF
TGTGCCAGCAGTGACGGCAGGGGCACAGATACGCAGTATTTT
>NA|TRBJ1-5|NA|TRBV28
CASSLGGESNQPQHF
TGTGCCAGCAGTTTAGGGGGAGAAAGCAATCAGCCCCAGCATTTT
>NA|TRBJ2-7|NA|TRBV7-8
CASSVRQESYEQYF
TGTGCCAGCAGCGTAAGACAGGAATCCTACGAGCAGTACTTC
>NA|TRBJ1-6|NA|TRBV2
CASSEGVYNSPLHF
TGTGCCAGCAGTGAGGGAGTCTATAATTCACCCCTCCACTTT
>NA|TRBJ2-1|NA|TRBV5-1
CASSKTSLDEQFF
TGCGCCAGCAGCAAGACTAGTTTGGATGAGCAGTTCTTC
>NA|TRBJ1-1|NA|TRBV5-4
CASSLKGEVAFF
TGTGCCAGCAGCTTGAAAGGGGAGGTGGCTTTCTTT
>NA|TRBJ2-3|NA|TRBV30
CAWSHSNTDTQYF
TGTGCCTGGAGTCATAGCAACACAGATACGCAGTATTTT
>NA|TRBJ1-1|NA|TRBV5-1
CASSKTQRNTEAFF
TGCGCCAGCAGCAAAACCCAGAGGAACACTGAAGCTTTCTTT
>NA|TRBJ1-5|NA|TRBV16
CASSQLQGNQPQHF
TGTGCCAGCAGCCAATTACAGGGAAATCAGCCCCAGCATTTT
>NA|TRBJ2-7|NA|TRBV11-3
CASSYRRGSEQYF
TGTGCCAGCAGCTACCGGCGGGGATCCGAGCAGTACTTC
>NA|TRBJ1-2|TRBD1|TRBV5-4
CASSRTGGYGYTF
TGTGCCAGCAGCAGGACAGGGGGCTATGGCTACACCTTC
>NA|TRBJ2-1|TRBD2|TRBV6-1
CASSEPGLAGVNEQFF
TGTGCCAGCAGTGAACCTGGACTAGCGGGGGTAAATGAGCAGTTCTTC
>NA|TRBJ1-1|NA|TRBV7-8
CASSPRPFATEAFF
TGTGCCAGCAGCCCCCGTCCTTTTGCCACTGAAGCTTTCTTT
>NA|TRBJ1-4|NA|TRBV6-1
CASSQGSYEKLFF
TGTGCCAGCAGCCAAGGGTCGTATGAAAAACTGTTTTTT
>NA|TRBJ2-3|TRBD2|TRBV7-3
CASSLTYLAGGTSTDTQYF
TGTGCCAGCAGCTTAACGTACTTAGCGGGAGGGACAAGCACAGATACGCAGTATTTT
>NA|TRBJ2-7|NA|TRBV30
CAWSPGHSYEQYF
TGTGCCTGGAGTCCCGGCCACTCCTACGAGCAGTACTTC
>NA|TRBJ1-1|NA|TRBV5-3
CARSLECDTGAMRNTEAFF
TGTGCCAGAAGCTTGGAATGTGACACAGGAGCTATGAGGAACACTGAAGCTTTCTTT
>NA|TRBJ2-1|NA|TRBV6-1
CASSEGLASYNEQFF
TGTGCCAGCAGTGAAGGTCTAGCGAGCTACAATGAGCAGTTCTTC
>NA|TRBJ2-5|NA|TRBV11-1
CASSALGGTQYF
TGTGCCAGCAGCGCCCTGGGAGGGACCCAGTACTTC
>NA|TRBJ2-5|TRBD2|TRBV7-6
CASSLGTSGETQYF
TGTGCCAGCAGCTTAGGTACTAGCGGAGAGACCCAGTACTTC
>NA|TRBJ2-5|NA|TRBV5-6
CASSGYRQETQYF
TGTGCCAGCAGCGGCTACCGACAAGAGACCCAGTACTTC
>NA|TRBJ2-1|TRBD1|TRBV29-1
CSVIPGQGGNEQFF
TGCAGCGTCATACCGGGACAGGGAGGCAATGAGCAGTTCTTC
>NA|TRBJ2-1|TRBD2|TRBV9
CASSVFSGLAGLEQFF
TGTGCCAGCAGCGTATTCTCGGGACTAGCGGGGTTGGAGCAGTTCTTC
>few|TRBJ1-2|NA|TRBV4-1
CASSQEVRGNYGYTF
TGCGCCAGCAGCCAAGAGGTTAGGGGCAACTATGGCTACACCTTC
>NA|TRBJ2-1|TRBD2|TRBV10-3
CAISEALAGGVRNEQFF
TGTGCCATCAGTGAGGCGCTAGCGGGAGGGGTGAGAAATGAGCAGTTCTTC
>NA|TRBJ1-3|NA|TRBV5-1
CASSLEGGASGNTIYF
TGCGCCAGCAGCTTGGAAGGGGGGGCCTCTGGAAACACCATATATTTT
>NA|TRBJ2-7|NA|TRBV4-1
CASSQDKGFYEQYF
TGCGCCAGCAGCCAAGATAAGGGGTTCTACGAGCAGTACTTC
>few|TRBJ1-1|NA|TRBV9
CASSVVPDTEAFF
TGTGCCAGCAGCGTAGTCCCGGACACTGAAGCTTTCTTT
>NA|TRBJ2-3|TRBD2|TRBV11-2
CASSLGSGGTDTQYF
TGTGCCAGCAGCTTAGGGAGCGGGGGCACAGATACGCAGTATTTT
>NA|TRBJ2-2|TRBD1|TRBV10-2
CASSPNLGQGYTGELFF
TGCGCCAGCAGTCCTAACCTGGGACAGGGTTACACCGGGGAGCTGTTTTTT
>NA|TRBJ1-5|NA|TRBV10-3
CAISGLEVGKPQHF
TGTGCCATCAGTGGTCTAGAGGTCGGGAAGCCCCAGCATTTT
>NA|TRBJ2-1|NA|TRBV27
CASSNPASYNEQFF
TGTGCCAGCAGCAATCCAGCCTCCTACAATGAGCAGTTCTTC
>NA|TRBJ2-1|TRBD1|TRBV28
CASSLGGTGFEQFF
TGTGCCAGCAGTTTAGGAGGGACAGGGTTTGAGCAGTTCTTC
>once|TRBJ1-5|NA|TRBV6-1
CASSEGPSRDVNQPQHF
TGTGCCAGCAGTGAAGGGCCCAGTCGAGACGTCAATCAGCCCCAGCATTTT
>NA|TRBJ1-2|TRBD1|TRBV10-3
CAISGRTGGGNYGYTF
TGTGCCATCAGTGGGAGGACAGGCGGGGGCAACTATGGCTACACCTTC
>few|TRBJ2-6|NA|TRBV5-4
CASSPAASGLMGANVLTF
TGTGCCAGCAGCCCGGCTGCTTCGGGGCTTATGGGGGCCAACGTCCTGACTTTC
>NA|TRBJ2-1|NA|TRBV10-3
CAMARKQGPNEQFF
TGTGCCATGGCACGGAAACAGGGCCCCAATGAGCAGTTCTTC
>few|TRBJ2-1|NA|TRBV7-9
CASSLTALLGDEQFF
TGTGCCAGCAGCTTAACCGCACTCCTCGGGGATGAGCAGTTCTTC
>NA|TRBJ1-2|NA|TRBV11-2
CASSLTAYYGYTF
TGTGCCAGCAGCTTAACGGCTTACTATGGCTACACCTTC
>NA|TRBJ2-3|TRBD2|TRBV11-2
CASRRGRGTQYF
TGTGCCAGCAGACGCGGGAGAGGGACGCAGTATTTT